The present T cell receptor (beta chain) was sequenced within a study of T cells in Graves' hyperthyroidism and ophthalmopathy. This clonotype was seen ten or more times. Its antigen remains unidentified. Germline V gives CDR1 KGHSH, CDR2 LQKENI. Trimming cost V 3 bases and J 9 bases; bases outside gene matches: 8. There are 14 residues in the CDR3. It was over 9.5 ml of fresh peripheral blood that supplied the PBMCs. General study results and limits: Appearing also in blood were most of the thyroid clonotypes expanded above 0.001. In simple terms, a model built on 13 V-J features told ophthalmopathy apart from stable hyperthyroidism.

Amplification yielded TCR beta CDR3 regions, with RNA transcripts as the source. Carried out on the TCR CDR3, a first-round RT-PCR used the HTBI primer set. MiXCR was run by TCRdb on the multiplex PCR reads, yielding one entry per CDR3 protein. The sample shows fewer than 450,000 distinct CDR3 sequences, around 15% of them seen only once. This chain links TRBV18 with TRBJ2-7, with 10 nucleotides matching TRBD1. The sequenced sample consisted of blood. This sequence was found in a woman aged 55-69 years with Graves' ophthalmopathy. This CDR3 reads CASSPGGDRGWQYF. In DNA form, the CDR3 reads TGTGCCAGCTCACCCGGAGGGGACAGGGGTTGGCAGTACTTC. Drawing the rest from reference TRBV18 and TRBJ2-7, the complete variable domain is NAGVMQNPRHLVRRRGQEARLRCSPMKGHSHVYWYRQLPEEGLKFMVYLQKENIIDESGMPKERFSAEFPKEGPSILRIQQVVRGDSAAYFCASSPGGDRGWQYFGPGTRLTVT.